These T cell receptor beta chains were read from a single sample in a study of blood T cell repertoires in COVID-19. Here immunoSEQ multiplex PCR was the method, and the copy in TCRdb shows in-frame clones only, minus some. The sample has about 190,000 clones, around four fifths seen once. Material: peripheral blood. The receptors here all came from an elderly woman with active or convalescent COVID-19. The CDR3 runs from the conserved cysteine through the conserved F or W. D genes are given only for firm matches. The size field is filled for only some rows; it gives once, few, many or a size class.

V,D,J,size,CDR3,DNA
TRBV29-1,TRBD1,TRBJ1-5,many,CSVWTGFNQPQHF,TGCAGCGTATGGACAGGGTTCAATCAGCCCCAGCATTTT
TRBV7-8,NA,TRBJ2-5,NA,CASSHPERYSKETQYF,TGTGCCAGCAGCCACCCCGAGCGGTACTCTAAAGAGACCCAGTACTTC
TRBV28,TRBD1,TRBJ2-2,NA,CASSTGQSNTGELFF,TGTGCCAGCAGTACGGGACAGTCGAACACCGGGGAGCTGTTTTTT
TRBV28,NA,TRBJ2-3,NA,CASSPSPGVKGRTTDTQYF,TGTGCCAGCAGTCCATCTCCAGGGGTTAAGGGAAGGACCACAGATACGCAGTATTTT
TRBV27,TRBD1,TRBJ1-3,NA,CASSMDRVGNTIYF,TGTGCCAGCAGCATGGACAGGGTCGGAAACACCATATATTTT
TRBV11-2,NA,TRBJ2-1,NA,CASSEAGDEQFF,TGTGCCAGCAGCGAGGCCGGAGATGAGCAGTTCTTC
TRBV5-5,TRBD1,TRBJ1-1,NA,CASSLASDRGLVDTEAFF,TGTGCCAGCAGCTTGGCGAGTGACAGGGGGTTAGTTGACACTGAAGCTTTCTTT
TRBV19,NA,TRBJ1-5,NA,CASSIGYTNQPQHF,TGTGCCAGTAGTATAGGATACACAAATCAGCCCCAGCATTTT
TRBV28,TRBD1,TRBJ1-3,many,CASISTGGFGNTIYF,TGTGCCAGCATCTCGACAGGGGGATTTGGAAACACCATATATTTT
TRBV4-3,TRBD1,TRBJ1-2,NA,CASSQEVDRVHTF,TGCGCCAGCAGCCAAGAAGTGGACAGGGTCCACACCTTC
TRBV2,NA,TRBJ2-7,NA,CASGLSHEQYF,TGTGCCAGCGGGCTTTCCCACGAGCAGTACTTC
TRBV20-1,NA,TRBJ2-1,NA,CSASGGQGHNEQFF,TGCAGTGCTAGTGGTGGGCAGGGGCACAATGAGCAGTTCTTC
TRBV4-3,NA,TRBJ1-1,NA,CASSQDYQATEAFF,TGCGCCAGCAGCCAAGACTACCAGGCCACTGAAGCTTTCTTT
TRBV28,NA,TRBJ2-7,few,CASSSSGEYYEQYF,TGTGCCAGCAGTTCTTCAGGGGAGTACTACGAGCAGTACTTC
TRBV27,NA,TRBJ1-6,NA,CASSLGGRHSPLHF,TGTGCCAGCAGTTTGGGGGGGCGCCATTCACCCCTCCACTTT
TRBV2,NA,TRBJ1-1,NA,CASGATMNTEAFF,TGTGCCAGCGGGGCCACCATGAACACTGAAGCTTTCTTT
TRBV6-5,NA,TRBJ2-3,NA,CASSYSPQSTDTQYF,TGTGCCAGCAGTTACTCCCCACAAAGCACAGATACGCAGTATTTT
TRBV2,NA,TRBJ1-4,NA,CASIWEDRIGEKLFF,TGTGCCAGCATTTGGGAAGACAGGATTGGTGAAAAACTGTTTTTT
TRBV2,TRBD1,TRBJ1-2,NA,CASSEAGRGSYGYTF,TGTGCCAGCAGTGAAGCCGGCAGGGGGAGTTATGGCTACACCTTC
TRBV12-3/TRBV12-4,TRBD1,TRBJ1-1,NA,CASSSRQGGYAFF,TGTGCCAGCAGTTCGAGACAGGGCGGGTATGCTTTCTTT
TRBV2,TRBD2,TRBJ2-3,NA,CASIGFLWASGGDTDTQYF,TGTGCCAGCATCGGGTTTCTGTGGGCTAGCGGGGGGGATACAGATACGCAGTATTTT
TRBV7-9,TRBD1,TRBJ1-6,NA,CASSLAVTGTSPLHF,TGTGCCAGCAGCTTAGCAGTGACAGGGACTTCACCCCTCCACTTT
TRBV6-1,TRBD1,TRBJ2-3,few,CASSEVEGARTDTQYF,TGTGCCAGCAGTGAAGTCGAGGGGGCCCGCACAGATACGCAGTATTTT
TRBV19,NA,TRBJ2-4,NA,CASSSIRTDLAKNIQYF,TGTGCCAGTAGTAGCATCCGGACTGACTTAGCCAAAAACATTCAGTACTTC
TRBV3-1/TRBV3-2,TRBD2,TRBJ2-3,once,CASSPGRWVASTDTQYF,TGTGCCAGCAGCCCCGGGAGGTGGGTAGCTAGCACAGATACGCAGTATTTT
TRBV19,NA,TRBJ1-2,NA,CASSQTANYGYTF,TGTGCCAGTAGTCAGACAGCCAACTATGGCTACACCTTC
TRBV5-1,TRBD2,TRBJ2-1,once,CASRPSGTSENEQFF,TGCGCCAGCAGACCAAGCGGGACTAGCGAAAATGAGCAGTTCTTC